Presented here are 21 T cell receptor beta chains from one specimen sequenced in a study of early T cells in non-severe SARS-CoV-2 infection. TCRdb used MiXCR to reprocess the 5' RACE reads, holding one entry per CDR3 protein. The repertoire has about 49,000 distinct CDR3 sequences, approximately 10% of them found once; the top ten carry approximately 8.5%. Sequenced input: whole blood. Receptors originate from an adult who was a healthcare worker with PCR-confirmed SARS-CoV-2 infection or an uninfected control (not recorded which).

This clonotype was observed a few times. V usage is TRBV10-3 and J usage is TRBJ2-7; 11 bases are a match to TRBD1. J lost 5 bases, V lost 10 bases, and 10 bases had no gene match. The CDR3 covers 14 residues. CDR1 ENHRY and CDR2 SYGVKD come from the germline V gene. CDR3 protein: CATMGDRGFHEQYF. In DNA, the CDR3 is TGTGCCACCATGGGGGACAGGGGGTTTCACGAGCAGTACTTC.

The sample holds a few counts of this clonotype. The chain joins TRBV3-1 to TRBJ2-5, with 8 bases lining up with TRBD1. Germline-derived CDR1 and CDR2 are LGHDT and YNNKEL (reference sequence). Trimming at V came to 5 bases and at J to 4 bases, leaving 6 bases not matched to a gene. The CDR3 sequence is 14 residues long. In DNA form, the CDR3 reads TGTGCCAGCAGCTCCACAGGGGGACGAGAGACCCAGTACTTC. Translating gives CASSSTGGRETQYF.

The table lists this clonotype with many counts. The gene calls are TRBV6-4 and TRBJ1-1, with TRBD1 identical over 7 bases. The V gene end was trimmed by 0 bases and the J gene end by 3 bases; junction bases not matched to a gene: 10. Germline V lookup: CDR1 MRHNA, CDR2 SNTAGT. This CDR3 has 17 amino acids. CDR3 in DNA: TGTGCCAGCAGTGACTCGTGGGCAGGGGGACTGGACACTGAAGCTTTCTTT. Its translation: CASSDSWAGGLDTEAFF.

V is TRBV29-1 and J is TRBJ1-2; possibly TRBD1 for D (5 bases). The CDR3 covers 13 residues. Trimming removed 4 bases at V and 5 bases at J, with 14 bases between. Germline V gene sequence: CDR1 SQVTM, CDR2 ANQGSEA. This CDR3 is CSVVKGMRYGYTF. CDR3 nucleotide sequence: TGCAGCGTTGTAAAGGGGATGAGGTATGGCTACACCTTC.

This clonotype occurred a few times. This chain links TRBV10-2 with TRBJ1-4, with D unresolved. The CDR3 is 12 residues long. Trimming took off 7 bases at V and 6 bases at J, with 9 bases between the two ends. The germline CDR1 and CDR2 sequences are WSHSY and SAAADI. The CDR3 protein is CASTAVDEKLFF. For the CDR3, the DNA is TGCGCCAGCACCGCAGTGGATGAAAAACTGTTTTTT.

This clonotype showed up many times. The chain couples TRBV28 to TRBJ2-7; D is ambiguous. This CDR3 region has 9 residues. The V gene's germline CDR1 is MDHEN and CDR2 SYDVKM. V was trimmed by 8 bases and J by 6 bases, leaving 5 bases between them. The DNA of the CDR3 is TGTGCCAGCCGCCCCGAGCAGTACTTC. This sequence encodes CASRPEQYF.

This clonotype was found many times. The chain carries TRBV27 and TRBJ1-5; no definite D call. The V gene lost 3 bases and the J gene lost 0 bases, with 6 bases spanning the gap. The CDR3 is made up of 14 amino acids. Germline V gene lookup returns CDR1 MNHEY and CDR2 SMNVEV (reference sequence). The chain's CDR3 is CASSFTYSNQPQHF. The CDR3 DNA follows: TGTGCCAGCAGTTTCACATATAGCAATCAGCCCCAGCATTTT.

The V gene is TRBV18, the J gene TRBJ2-1; unclear D gene. V was shortened by 0 bases and J by 9 bases, with 9 bases between the two germline ends. The length of the CDR3 is 13 residues. Germline CDR1 KGHSH, CDR2 LQKENI. CDR3: CASSPPVGGEQFF. In DNA form, the CDR3 reads TGTGCCAGCTCACCACCCGTAGGCGGTGAGCAGTTCTTC.

This clonotype was seen many times. The V call is TRBV4-3, the J call TRBJ1-3; D unresolved. Per germline, CDR1 LGHNA and CDR2 YSLEER. The CDR3 spans 17 residues. Between the trimmed V and J ends, which lost 0 bases and 0 bases, there was a span of 12 bases. The CDR3 DNA is TGCGCCAGCAGCCAAGATTTCTCCCCGAGCTCTGGAAACACCATATATTTT. Translated, it gives CASSQDFSPSSGNTIYF.

The CDR3 region is CSASGGYNEQFF. CDR3 bases: TGCAGTGCTAGCGGGGGATACAATGAGCAGTTCTTC. The chain recombines TRBV20-1 with TRBJ2-1; a weak D match, TRBD2 (6 bases). The CDR3 consists of 12 residues. Between the trimmed V and J ends, which lost 3 bases and 4 bases, there was a span of 7 bases. CDR1 is DFQATT and CDR2 is SNEGSKA in the germline V gene (reference sequence).

This clonotype was seen more than once but under ten times. The V and J genes are TRBV7-3 and TRBJ2-2; 15 bases line up with TRBD2. This CDR3 is built from 17 residues. The germline V gene has CDR1 SGHTA and CDR2 FQGTGA. Germline trimming cut 4 bases from V and 5 bases from J; bases unmatched to any gene: 5. This CDR3 reads CASSSGLAGGRTGELFF. The DNA for the CDR3 is TGTGCCAGCAGCTCCGGACTAGCGGGAGGGCGGACCGGGGAGCTGTTTTTT.

Comments on this clonotype: At one end the junction does not follow the germline gene, possibly because of a read error. This sequence joins TRBV7-2 and TRBJ2-7; D perhaps matches TRBD2 (5 bases). The CDR3 contains 12 residues. The germline V gene has CDR1 SGHTA and CDR2 FQGNSA. CDR3 protein: CASSFSDYGQYF. CDR3 nucleotide sequence: TGTGCCAGCAGCTTCTCTGACTACGGGCAGTACTTC.

This clonotype occurred a few times. This chain joins TRBV11-2 and TRBJ2-7; 8 bases fit TRBD1. Per the germline V gene, CDR1 is SGHAT and CDR2 is FQNNGV. The CDR3 extends over 14 amino acids. The V segment lost 2 bases and the J segment 6 bases; nucleotides outside the gene matches: 6. CDR3 sequence reads: CASSLYRGTGEQYF. CDR3 nucleotide sequence: TGTGCCAGCAGCTTATACAGGGGGACGGGCGAGCAGTACTTC.

The CDR3 nucleotides read TGTGCCAGCAGCGTAGGGACCGGCGGGAAGTACAATGAGCAGTTCTTC. It encodes CASSVGTGGKYNEQFF. The chain links TRBV9 to TRBJ2-1, with D perhaps matching TRBD2 (6 bases). This CDR3 has 16 residues. CDR1 and CDR2 (germline): SGDLS, YYNGEE. V shed 0 bases and J shed 4 bases, with 14 bases lying between them.

The chain recombines TRBV7-9 with TRBJ1-2; no clear D gene. The germline gives CDR1 SEHNR, CDR2 FQNEAQ (reference sequence). The CDR3 totals 15 residues. V was clipped by 1 base and J by 6 bases, with 15 bases between them. CDR3 DNA sequence: TGTGCCAGCAGCTTAGTGTCTCCAAGGTACGATGGCTACACCTTC. It encodes CASSLVSPRYDGYTF.

This clonotype has a count of ten or more. V usage is TRBV5-4 and J usage is TRBJ2-5; D unresolved. V shed 2 bases and J shed 5 bases, with 7 bases lying between them. Germline V gene lookup returns CDR1 SGHNT and CDR2 YYREEE (reference sequence). The CDR3 consists of 12 residues. The CDR3 loop is CASSFYLETQYF. Written as DNA, the CDR3 is TGTGCCAGCAGCTTTTACTTGGAGACCCAGTACTTC.

The chain carries TRBV11-2 and TRBJ2-2, with a tentative D call TRBD1 (6 bases). This CDR3 has 15 residues. CDR1 is SGHAT, CDR2 FQNNGV, per germline. V dropped 5 bases and J dropped 4 bases, with 14 bases sitting between them. CDR3 in amino acids: CASSPPQGRTGELFF. The DNA for the CDR3 is TGTGCCAGCAGCCCACCCCAGGGGCGCACCGGGGAGCTGTTTTTT.

There are many counts of this clonotype. V is TRBV27 and J is TRBJ1-1, with no clear D. Looked up from germline, CDR1 is MNHEY and CDR2 is SMNVEV (reference sequence). Trimming removed 4 bases from V and 3 bases from J, with 9 bases in between. CDR3 size: 13 residues. Here the CDR3 DNA reads TGTGCCAGCAGTTACGGACGGTACACTGAAGCTTTCTTT. The encoded protein is CASSYGRYTEAFF.

This clonotype was seen many times. The chain joins TRBV5-6 to TRBJ2-3, with a weak D call TRBD1 (6 bases). Trimming shortened V by 3 bases and J by 6 bases, and 20 bases separated the two germline ends. Germline lookup yields CDR1 SGHDT and CDR2 YYEEEE. The CDR3 consists of 16 residues. The DNA of the CDR3 is TGTGCCAGCAGCTACTATGGACAGTGGCGGTTGGATACGCAGTATTTT. Protein sequence: CASSYYGQWRLDTQYF.

This clonotype was seen at least ten times. The chain recombines TRBV9 with TRBJ2-7, with 8 bases matching TRBD1. CDR3 length: 13 amino acids. Trimming took 4 bases from V and 5 from J; bases not matched to a gene: 5. CDR1 and CDR2 (germline): SGDLS, YYNGEE. CDR3: CASSPTGGHEQYF. The CDR3 DNA follows: TGTGCCAGCAGCCCAACAGGGGGACACGAGCAGTACTTC.

This clonotype came up a few times. This chain uses TRBV30 with TRBJ1-5; D not resolved. The CDR3 loop spans 12 amino acids. Trimming stripped 0 bases from V and 3 bases from J, with 3 bases between. The germline CDR1 and CDR2 sequences are GTSNPN and SVGIG (reference sequence). The CDR3 sequence: CAWSVYNQPQHF. The DNA of the CDR3 is TGTGCCTGGAGTGTATACAATCAGCCCCAGCATTTT.